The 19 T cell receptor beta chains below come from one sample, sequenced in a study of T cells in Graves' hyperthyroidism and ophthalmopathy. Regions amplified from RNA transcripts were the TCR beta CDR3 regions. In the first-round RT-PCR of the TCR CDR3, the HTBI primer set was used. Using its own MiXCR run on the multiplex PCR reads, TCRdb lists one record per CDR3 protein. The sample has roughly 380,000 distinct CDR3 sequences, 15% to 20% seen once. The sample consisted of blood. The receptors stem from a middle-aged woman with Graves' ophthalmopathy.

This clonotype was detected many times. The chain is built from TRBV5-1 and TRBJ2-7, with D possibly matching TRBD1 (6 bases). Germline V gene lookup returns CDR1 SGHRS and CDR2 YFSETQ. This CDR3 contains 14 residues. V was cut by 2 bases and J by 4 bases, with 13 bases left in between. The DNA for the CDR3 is TGCGCCAGCAGCTTAAACAGGGAGAGGTACGAGCAGTACTTC. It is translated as CASSLNRERYEQYF. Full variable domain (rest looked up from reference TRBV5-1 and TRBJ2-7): KAGVTQTPRYLIKTRGQQVTLSCSPISGHRSVSWYQQTPGQGLQFLFEYFSETQRNKGNFPGRFSGRQFSNSRSEMNVSTLELGDSALYLCASSLNRERYEQYFGPGTRLTVT.

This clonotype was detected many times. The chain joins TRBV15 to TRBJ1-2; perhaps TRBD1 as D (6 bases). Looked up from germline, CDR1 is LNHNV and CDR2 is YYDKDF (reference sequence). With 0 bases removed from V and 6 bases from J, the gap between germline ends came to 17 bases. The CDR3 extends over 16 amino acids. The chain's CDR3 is CATSREASGTRNGYTF. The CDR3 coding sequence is TGTGCCACCAGCAGAGAGGCATCCGGGACACGAAATGGCTACACCTTC.

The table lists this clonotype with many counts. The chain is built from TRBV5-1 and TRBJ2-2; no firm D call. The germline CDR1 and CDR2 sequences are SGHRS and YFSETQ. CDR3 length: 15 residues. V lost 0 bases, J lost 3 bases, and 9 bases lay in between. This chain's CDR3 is CASSLDWAHTGELFF. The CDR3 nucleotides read TGCGCCAGCAGCTTGGACTGGGCGCACACCGGGGAGCTGTTTTTT.

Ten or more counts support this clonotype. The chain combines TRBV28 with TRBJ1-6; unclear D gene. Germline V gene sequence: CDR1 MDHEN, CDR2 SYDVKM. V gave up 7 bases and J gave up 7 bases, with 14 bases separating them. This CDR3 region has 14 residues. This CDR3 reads CASTRDLVNSPLHF. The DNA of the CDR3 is TGTGCCAGCACAAGGGATCTGGTCAATTCACCCCTCCACTTT.

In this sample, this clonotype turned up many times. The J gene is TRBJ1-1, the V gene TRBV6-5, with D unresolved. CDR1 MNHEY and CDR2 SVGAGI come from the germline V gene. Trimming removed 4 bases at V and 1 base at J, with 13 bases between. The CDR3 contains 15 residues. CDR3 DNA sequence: TGTGCCAGCAGTTGGATGTCCACCGGGAACACTGAAGCTTTCTTT. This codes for CASSWMSTGNTEAFF.

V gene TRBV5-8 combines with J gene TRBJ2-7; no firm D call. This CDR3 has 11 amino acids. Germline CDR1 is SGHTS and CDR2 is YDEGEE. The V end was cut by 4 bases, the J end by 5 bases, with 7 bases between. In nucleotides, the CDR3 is TGTGCCAGCAGCCCTCTCAACGAGCAGTACTTC. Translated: CASSPLNEQYF.

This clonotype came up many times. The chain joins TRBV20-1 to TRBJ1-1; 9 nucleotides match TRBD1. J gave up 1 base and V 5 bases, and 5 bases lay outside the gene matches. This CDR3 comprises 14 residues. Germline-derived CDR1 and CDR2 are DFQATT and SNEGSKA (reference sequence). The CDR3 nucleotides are TGCAGTGCTCCCTGGACAGGGGCGAACACTGAAGCTTTCTTT. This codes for CSAPWTGANTEAFF.

CDR3 sequence (DNA): TGTGCCAGCAGTTTATTGCACATCGGCCAGGGTCCCTACGAGCAGTACTTC. Amino acids: CASSLLHIGQGPYEQYF. The chain is built from TRBV28 and TRBJ2-7; TRBD1 is a possible D gene (5 bases). This CDR3 is built from 17 residues. V lost 1 base and J lost 2, with 18 bases in between. The V gene's germline CDR1 is MDHEN and CDR2 SYDVKM.

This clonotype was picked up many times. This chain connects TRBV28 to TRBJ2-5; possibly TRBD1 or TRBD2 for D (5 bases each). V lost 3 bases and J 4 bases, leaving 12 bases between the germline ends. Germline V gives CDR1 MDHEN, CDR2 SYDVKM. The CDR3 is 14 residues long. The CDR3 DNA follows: TGTGCCAGCAGTTTCTTGGGGGATCGAGAGACCCAGTACTTC. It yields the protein CASSFLGDRETQYF.

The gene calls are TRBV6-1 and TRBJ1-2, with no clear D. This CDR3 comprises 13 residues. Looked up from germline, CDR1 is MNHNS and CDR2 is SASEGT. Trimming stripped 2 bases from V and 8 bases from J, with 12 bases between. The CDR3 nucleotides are TGTGCCAGCAGTGAACAACTCTCCGGAGGCTACACCTTC. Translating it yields CASSEQLSGGYTF.

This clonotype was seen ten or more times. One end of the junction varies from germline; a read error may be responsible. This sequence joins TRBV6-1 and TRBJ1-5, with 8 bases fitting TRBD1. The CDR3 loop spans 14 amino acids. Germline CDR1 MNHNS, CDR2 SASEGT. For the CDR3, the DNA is TGTGCCAGCAGAATTGACAGGGGCAATCGGCCCCAGCATTTT. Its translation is CASRIDRGNRPQHF.

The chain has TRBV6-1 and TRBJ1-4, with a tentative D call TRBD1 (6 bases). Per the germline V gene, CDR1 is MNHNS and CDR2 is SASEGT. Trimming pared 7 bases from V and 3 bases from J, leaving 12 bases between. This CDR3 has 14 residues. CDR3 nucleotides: TGTGCCAGCAAATCAGGGGCATCTAATGAAAAACTGTTTTTT. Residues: CASKSGASNEKLFF.

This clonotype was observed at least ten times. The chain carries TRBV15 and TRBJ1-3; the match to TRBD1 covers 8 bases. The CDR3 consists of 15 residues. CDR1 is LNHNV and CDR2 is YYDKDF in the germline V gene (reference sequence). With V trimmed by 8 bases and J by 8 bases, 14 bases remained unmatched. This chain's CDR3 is CATRLQGASSDTIYF. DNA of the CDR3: TGTGCCACCCGACTTCAGGGGGCCTCTTCAGACACCATATATTTT. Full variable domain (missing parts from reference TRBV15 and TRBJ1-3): DAMVIQNPRYQVTQFGKPVTLSCSQTLNHNVMYWYQQKSSQAPKLLFHYYDKDFNNEADTPDNFQSRRPNTSFCFLDIRSPGLGDTAMYLCATRLQGASSDTIYFGEGSWLTVV.

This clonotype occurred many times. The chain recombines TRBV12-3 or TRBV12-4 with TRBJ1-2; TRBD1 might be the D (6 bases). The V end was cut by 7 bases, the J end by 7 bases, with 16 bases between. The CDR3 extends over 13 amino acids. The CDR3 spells CASTPLRGLGYTF. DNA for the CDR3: TGTGCCAGCACTCCACTTCGGGGGCTTGGCTACACCTTC.

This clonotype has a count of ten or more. CDR3 DNA sequence: TGTGCCAGCAGTTTATGGCAGGGACAGTCAGGAGAGACCCAGTACTTC. It translates to CASSLWQGQSGETQYF. The genes are TRBV28 and TRBJ2-5, with 7 bases aligning to TRBD1. The V and J ends lost 0 bases and 4 bases, in that order; junction bases with no gene match: 8. The CDR3 consists of 16 residues. CDR1 and CDR2 (germline): MDHEN, SYDVKM.

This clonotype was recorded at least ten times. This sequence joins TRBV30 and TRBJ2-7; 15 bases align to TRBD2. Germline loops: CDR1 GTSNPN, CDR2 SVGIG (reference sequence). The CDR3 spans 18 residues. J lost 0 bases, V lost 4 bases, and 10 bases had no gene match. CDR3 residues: CAWNPSRTSGRVSYEQYF. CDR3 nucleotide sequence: TGTGCCTGGAATCCCTCCAGGACTAGCGGGAGGGTCTCCTACGAGCAGTACTTC.

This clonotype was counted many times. DNA of the CDR3: TGTGCCAGCAGAGGGACAGGGGTTGAAGCTTTCTTT. Protein: CASRGTGVEAFF. V gene TRBV28 combines with J gene TRBJ1-1; 10 bases map to TRBD1. The CDR3 consists of 12 residues. CDR1 and CDR2 from the germline V gene are MDHEN and SYDVKM. V dropped 6 bases and J dropped 7; count of bases not matched to a gene: 2.

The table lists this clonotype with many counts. The CDR3 spells CASSPTGASAYEQYF. The DNA of the CDR3 is TGTGCCAGCAGTCCCACGGGGGCCTCCGCCTACGAGCAGTACTTC. The genes are TRBV12-3 or TRBV12-4 and TRBJ2-7, with D possibly called TRBD1 or TRBD2 (6 bases each). V was clipped by 5 bases and J by 2 bases, with 16 bases between them. This CDR3 spans 15 amino acids.

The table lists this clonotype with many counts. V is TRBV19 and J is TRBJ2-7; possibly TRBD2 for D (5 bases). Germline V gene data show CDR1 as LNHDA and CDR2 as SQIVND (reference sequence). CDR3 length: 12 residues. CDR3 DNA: TGTGGCTGGGGAGACAATGAAGGCGAGCAGTACTTC. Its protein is CGWGDNEGEQYF.